The next 26 T cell receptor beta chains were all read from a single sample in a study of cytomegalovirus exposure and HLA in healthy donors. The PCR used 60 Vbeta and 13 Jbeta primers. Assay used: immunoSEQ multiplex PCR; TCRdb lists only in-frame clones, some missing. The table lists about 200,000 clones, 79% of them singletons, with roughly 1.4% in the top ten. The source material was PBMCs. These receptors were obtained from a girl aged 5-17 years in good health and CMV-seropositive.

CDR3 in DNA: TGTGCCAGTAGTATGAATTGGGAAGGGGCTAACTATGGCTACACCTTC. This encodes CASSMNWEGANYGYTF. The V gene is TRBV19, the J gene TRBJ1-2, with a tentative D call TRBD1 (5 bases). Trimming left V 3 bases short and J 0 bases short, with 14 bases between. Germline V gene data show CDR1 as LNHDA and CDR2 as SQIVND (reference sequence). This CDR3 spans 16 amino acids.

V is TRBV15 and J is TRBJ2-5; the match to TRBD1 covers 7 bases. V was clipped by 3 bases and J by 2 bases; unmatched bases: 3. Per germline, CDR1 LNHNV and CDR2 YYDKDF (reference sequence). This CDR3 has 14 residues. The CDR3 nucleotides are TGTGCCACCAGCAGTCACAGGGGACAAGAGACCCAGTACTTC. The encoded protein is CATSSHRGQETQYF.

For the CDR3, the DNA is TGTGCCAGTAGTATTCAGGGGGGTCAGCCCCAGCATTTT. Translating gives CASSIQGGQPQHF. The V and J genes are TRBV19 and TRBJ1-5, with 7 bases identical to TRBD1. Germline V gene lookup returns CDR1 LNHDA and CDR2 SQIVND (reference sequence). The CDR3 has 13 residues. V lost 3 bases to trimming and J lost 6 bases; unmatched junction nucleotides: 2.

The genes are TRBV19 and TRBJ2-3, with 7 bases lining up with TRBD1. The CDR3 sequence is 16 residues long. The germline CDR1 and CDR2 sequences are LNHDA and SQIVND (reference sequence). Trimming took 7 bases from V and 2 from J; bases not matched to a gene: 12. CDR3 sequence (DNA): TGTGCCAGTACAAGCAGGGGGTGGGAACCCACAGATACGCAGTATTTT. Protein product: CASTSRGWEPTDTQYF.

The V call is TRBV7-2, the J call TRBJ1-6; 9 bases are a match to TRBD1. J gave up 10 bases and V 3 bases, and 1 base lay outside the gene matches. This CDR3 has 13 amino acids. Germline-derived CDR1 and CDR2 are SGHTA and FQGNSA. The CDR3 here is CASSLTGGSPLHF. CDR3 nucleotides: TGTGCCAGCAGCTTGACAGGGGGGTCACCCCTCCACTTT.

The gene calls are TRBV27 and TRBJ2-7, with D uncertain. Germline CDR1 MNHEY, CDR2 SMNVEV (reference sequence). The CDR3 runs to 14 residues. V was cut by 8 bases and J by 4 bases, with 18 bases left in between. The CDR3 spells CASGSWSESYEQYF. CDR3 nucleotide sequence: TGTGCCAGCGGGTCGTGGAGCGAGTCGTACGAGCAGTACTTC.

The sample holds a few counts of this clone. This rearrangement joins TRBV7-2 to TRBJ1-1; possibly TRBD1 for D (5 bases). The CDR3 sequence is 14 residues long. Deletions cut 3 bases from V and 1 base from J, with 9 bases between. CDR1 is SGHTA and CDR2 is FQGNSA in the germline V gene. CDR3 coding DNA: TGTGCCAGCAGCTTTGACGGGGGGAACACTGAAGCTTTCTTT. Its translation is CASSFDGGNTEAFF.

This chain links TRBV6-1 with TRBJ2-5, with 7 bases matching TRBD2. The junction had 9 bases not matched to a gene; V was cut back by 6 bases and J by 5 bases. Germline CDR1 is MNHNS and CDR2 is SASEGT. The CDR3 runs to 14 residues. CDR3 protein: CASSERGVRETQYF. CDR3 nucleotides: TGTGCCAGCAGCGAACGGGGGGTAAGGGAGACCCAGTACTTC.

CDR3 DNA sequence: TGTGCCAGCAGCCGCGTGGAGGGTTACTACGAGCAGTACTTC. As protein: CASSRVEGYYEQYF. V is TRBV7-8 and J is TRBJ2-7; possible D gene TRBD2, 6 bases. This CDR3 has 14 residues. In germline, CDR1 is SGHVS, CDR2 FQNEAQ. V lost 5 bases to trimming and J lost 3 bases, with 14 bases between them.

The V call is TRBV7-9, the J call TRBJ1-1; D gene ambiguous. Germline V gives CDR1 SEHNR, CDR2 FQNEAQ (reference sequence). With 1 base removed from V and 5 bases from J, the gap between germline ends came to 8 bases. The CDR3 length is 13 residues. CDR3: CASSLGVETEAFF. The CDR3 coding sequence is TGTGCCAGCAGCTTAGGTGTGGAGACTGAAGCTTTCTTT.

The genes are TRBV9 and TRBJ2-2; D not resolved. Deletions cut 4 bases from V and 6 bases from J, with 13 bases between. Per the germline V gene, CDR1 is SGDLS and CDR2 is YYNGEE. The length of the CDR3 is 14 residues. CDR3 sequence reads: CASSLELFAGELFF. CDR3 bases: TGTGCCAGCAGCCTGGAGTTGTTTGCCGGGGAGCTGTTTTTT.

CDR3 nucleotides: TGTGCCAGCTCACGACAGGTGGACGCGCAGTATTTT. It translates to CASSRQVDAQYF. This chain connects TRBV18 to TRBJ2-3; TRBD1 might be the D (6 bases). CDR3 length: 12 amino acids. The ends were cut back, 4 bases at V and 10 bases at J, with 12 bases in the middle. Germline CDR1 reads KGHSH; CDR2 reads LQKENI.

The CDR3 DNA follows: TGCGCCAGCAGTCGGACTAGCGGGGGGGTCTATGAGCAGTTCTTC. It codes for CASSRTSGGVYEQFF. V gene TRBV10-1 combines with J gene TRBJ2-1, with TRBD2 matching 15 bases. The V and J ends lost 5 bases and 8 bases, in that order; junction bases with no gene match: 4. The V gene's germline CDR1 is WNHNN and CDR2 SYGVQD (reference sequence). The CDR3 loop spans 15 amino acids.

The rearrangement joins TRBV5-1 to TRBJ1-2; TRBD1 matches 12 bases. Per germline, CDR1 SGHRS and CDR2 YFSETQ. V was clipped by 0 bases and J by 8 bases; unmatched bases: 5. This CDR3 contains 15 residues. The CDR3 DNA follows: TGCGCCAGCAGCTTGGCCGGGACAGGGGGCGAGGGCTACACCTTC. It yields the protein CASSLAGTGGEGYTF.

This rearrangement joins TRBV10-2 to TRBJ2-1; 13 bases align to TRBD2. Germline CDR1 is WSHSY and CDR2 is SAAADI. This CDR3 is built from 18 residues. V lost 10 bases and J lost 7; bases outside the gene matches: 19. In DNA, the CDR3 is TGCGCCACCCTACTAACGAAGCCGGGACTAGCGGGGTGGAATGAGCAGTTCTTC. It specifies CATLLTKPGLAGWNEQFF.

The chain is built from TRBV19 and TRBJ1-2, with unresolved D. Germline V gene sequence: CDR1 LNHDA, CDR2 SQIVND (reference sequence). The germline V and J ends were trimmed by 3 bases and 8 bases, with 16 bases remaining between them. The length of the CDR3 is 14 residues. For the CDR3, the DNA is TGTGCCAGTAGTATGTCGCAAGCTTCTCTCGGCTACACCTTC. Encoded protein: CASSMSQASLGYTF.

This clone has a single count. The gene calls are TRBV9 and TRBJ2-6, with 7 bases aligning to TRBD2. Germline V lookup: CDR1 SGDLS, CDR2 YYNGEE. V lost 0 bases, J lost 3 bases, and 6 bases stayed unmatched. This CDR3 is 17 amino acids long. The CDR3 spells CASSVGGGGLGANVLTF. Here the CDR3 DNA reads TGTGCCAGCAGCGTAGGCGGGGGAGGACTTGGGGCCAACGTCCTGACTTTC.

This clone was observed at least ten times. The chain uses TRBV27 and TRBJ1-2; 7 positions match TRBD1. The CDR3 is 14 residues long. After removal of 9 bases from V and 4 bases from J, the junction contained 11 bases not matched to a gene. The germline CDR1 and CDR2 sequences are MNHEY and SMNVEV (reference sequence). CDR3 sequence reads: CARSGQNRSYGYTF. In DNA form, the CDR3 reads TGTGCCAGATCGGGACAGAACAGATCCTATGGCTACACCTTC.

The rearrangement joins TRBV19 to TRBJ2-5, with TRBD1 matching over 7 bases. The CDR3 runs 16 residues. The junction had 13 bases not matched to a gene; V was cut back by 4 bases and J by 5 bases. Germline V lookup: CDR1 LNHDA, CDR2 SQIVND (reference sequence). In DNA form, the CDR3 reads TGTGCCAGTAGTAGCCAGATCCACAGGGGTGGGGAGACCCAGTACTTC. It encodes CASSSQIHRGGETQYF.

The genes are TRBV2 and TRBJ2-7, with 14 bases aligning to TRBD2. From germline, CDR1 is SNHLY and CDR2 FYNNEI. The ends lost 6 bases at V and 1 base at J; junction bases unmatched: 23. The CDR3 sequence is 22 residues long. The CDR3 sequence is CASRRDREFWTSGGPLSYEQYF. DNA for the CDR3: TGTGCCAGCAGACGCGACAGGGAGTTTTGGACTAGCGGGGGGCCCCTTTCCTACGAGCAGTACTTC. The full variable domain, completed using reference TRBV2 and TRBJ2-7, is EPEVTQTPSHQVTQMGQEVILRCVPISNHLYFYWYRQILGQKVEFLVSFYNNEISEKSEIFDDQFSVERPDGSNFTLKIRSTKLEDSAMYFCASRRDREFWTSGGPLSYEQYFGPGTRLTVT.

This chain joins TRBV6-5 and TRBJ1-6; weak D call: TRBD1 (5 bases). This CDR3 is 16 amino acids long. CDR1 is MNHEY, CDR2 SVGAGI, per germline. V was trimmed by 2 bases and J by 10 bases, leaving 18 bases between them. In nucleotides, the CDR3 is TGTGCCAGCAGTTACGATGGCGGGGGACGTGGCTCACCCCTCCACTTT. Its protein product is CASSYDGGGRGSPLHF.

The chain recombines TRBV6-5 with TRBJ2-7; the match to TRBD2 covers 11 bases. Germline V gene sequence: CDR1 MNHEY, CDR2 SVGAGI. The CDR3 extends over 14 amino acids. The V and J ends lost 6 bases and 6 bases, in that order; junction bases with no gene match: 7. CDR3 protein: CASRYSGGVSEQYF. The CDR3 region has the DNA TGTGCCAGCAGATATAGCGGGGGGGTTAGCGAGCAGTACTTC.

The V and J genes are TRBV5-1 and TRBJ2-3, with 9 bases that match TRBD1. The CDR3 extends over 17 amino acids. V shed 1 base, J shed 2 bases, and the junction held 8 bases outside the gene matches. Germline V gives CDR1 SGHRS, CDR2 YFSETQ. This CDR3 is CASSLLGDREYTDTQYF. The CDR3, as DNA: TGCGCCAGCAGCTTGTTAGGGGACAGGGAATACACAGATACGCAGTATTTT.

The chain has TRBV12-5 and TRBJ2-1; D is uncertain. Germline-derived CDR1 and CDR2 are LGHNT and FRNRAP. The CDR3 spans 13 residues. Trimming took off 6 bases at V and 1 base at J, with 7 bases between the two ends. The CDR3 region has the DNA TGTGCTAGTGGGCGGATATCCTACAATGAGCAGTTCTTC. Translation: CASGRISYNEQFF. The complete variable domain, with remaining parts taken from reference TRBV12-5 and TRBJ2-1, reads DARVTQTPRHKVTEMGQEVTMRCQPILGHNTVFWYRQTMMQGLELLAYFRNRAPLDDSGMPKDRFSAEMPDATLATLKIQPSEPRDSAVYFCASGRISYNEQFFGPGTRLTVL.

This clone was seen once. The chain employs TRBV7-2 and TRBJ2-1; TRBD1 aligns across 8 bases. This CDR3 has 15 residues. V shed 4 bases and J 7 bases; nucleotides not matched to a gene: 9. CDR1 and CDR2 from the germline V gene are SGHTA and FQGNSA. The CDR3 is CASSSGQVVDNEQFF. CDR3 sequence (DNA): TGTGCCAGCAGCTCGGGACAGGTGGTCGATAATGAGCAGTTCTTC.

The chain has TRBV20-1 and TRBJ1-2, with D uncertain. CDR1 DFQATT and CDR2 SNEGSKA come from the germline V gene (reference sequence). CDR3 length: 11 residues. V lost 7 bases to trimming and J lost 2 bases, with 8 bases between them. The CDR3 loop reads CSGRWNYGYTF. CDR3 bases: TGCAGTGGGCGGTGGAACTATGGCTACACCTTC.